The clone carrying this TCR beta chain was seen just once. Its antigen is as yet unknown. V trimming: 1 base; J trimming: 4 bases; junction bases outside the gene matches: 2. Germline V gives CDR1 GTSNPN, CDR2 SVGIG (reference sequence). The CDR3 extends over 14 amino acids. These data come from a study of siplizumab effects on memory and regulatory T cells. Study results and limitations: Proliferating CD4+ or CD8+ clones, roughly 80-97% of them, lacked an assignable naive or memory phenotype. A major contribution to the alloresponse seemed to be made by naive T cells, which seemed more diverse than memory cells.

TCRdb's copy holds only in-frame clones and misses some; the assay was immunoSEQ multiplex PCR. The data contain 26,000 or so clones, roughly 82% of them singletons. The chain recombines TRBV30 with TRBJ2-5, with 11 bases lining up with TRBD2. Sequencing was performed on memory CD4+ T cells sorted from blood. The receptor comes from a human donor in good health. Here the CDR3 reads CAWSGLAGGETQYF. DNA of the CDR3: TGTGCCTGGAGTGGGCTAGCGGGGGGAGAGACCCAGTACTTC.